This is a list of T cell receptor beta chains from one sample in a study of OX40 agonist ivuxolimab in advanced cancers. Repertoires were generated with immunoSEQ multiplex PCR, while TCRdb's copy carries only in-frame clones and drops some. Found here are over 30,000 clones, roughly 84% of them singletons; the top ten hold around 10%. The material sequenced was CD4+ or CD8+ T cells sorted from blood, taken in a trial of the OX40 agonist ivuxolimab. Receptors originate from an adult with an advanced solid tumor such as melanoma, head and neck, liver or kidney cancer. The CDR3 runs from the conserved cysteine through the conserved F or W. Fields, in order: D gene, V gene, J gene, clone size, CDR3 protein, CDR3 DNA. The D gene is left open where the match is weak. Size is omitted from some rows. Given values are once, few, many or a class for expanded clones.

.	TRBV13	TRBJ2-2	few	CASSLTGQVLNTGELFF	TGTGCCAGCAGCTTAACCGGGCAGGTCCTGAACACCGGGGAGCTGTTTTTT
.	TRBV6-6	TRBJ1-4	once	CASSGGGLGEKLFF	TGTGCCAGCAGCGGCGGGGGGTTGGGTGAAAAACTGTTTTTT
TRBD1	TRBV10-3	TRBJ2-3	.	CAISEVGSGQPTDTQYF	TGTGCCATCAGTGAGGTGGGTTCGGGACAGCCCACAGATACGCAGTATTTT
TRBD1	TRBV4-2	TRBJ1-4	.	CASSQAGQGNEKLFF	TGTGCCAGCAGCCAAGCGGGACAGGGGAATGAAAAACTGTTTTTT
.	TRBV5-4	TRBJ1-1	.	CASSLDSESSEAFF	TGTGCCAGCAGCTTGGACAGCGAGAGCTCTGAAGCTTTCTTT
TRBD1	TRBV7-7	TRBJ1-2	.	CASSSPDRGQFGGYTF	TGTGCCAGCAGCTCGCCGGACAGGGGGCAATTCGGTGGCTACACCTTC
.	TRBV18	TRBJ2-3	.	CASSAHYTDTQYF	TGTGCCAGCTCAGCCCACTACACAGATACGCAGTATTTT
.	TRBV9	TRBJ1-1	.	CASSVAGLGTEAFF	TGTGCCAGCAGCGTAGCTGGGTTGGGCACTGAAGCTTTCTTT
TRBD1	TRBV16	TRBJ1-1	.	CASSQSEAGGNTEAFF	TGTGCCAGCAGCCAATCGGAGGCAGGGGGAAACACTGAAGCTTTCTTT
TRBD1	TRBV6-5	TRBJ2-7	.	CASNTRDRYEQYF	TGTGCCAGCAACACCCGGGACAGATACGAGCAGTACTTC
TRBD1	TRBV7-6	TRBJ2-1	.	CASSLGTGGNEQFF	TGTGCCAGCAGCCTCGGGACAGGGGGCAATGAGCAGTTCTTC
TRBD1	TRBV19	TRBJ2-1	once	CASSINRGTGVMNEQFF	TGTGCCAGTAGTATTAACCGCGGGACAGGGGTAATGAATGAGCAGTTCTTC
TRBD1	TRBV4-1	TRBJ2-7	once	CASSQGRDSSYEQYF	TGCGCCAGCAGCCAAGGCCGGGACAGCTCCTACGAGCAGTACTTC
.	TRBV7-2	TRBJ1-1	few	CASSFALDTEAFF	TGTGCCAGCAGCTTCGCCCTTGACACTGAAGCTTTCTTT
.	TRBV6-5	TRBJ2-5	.	CASREGYLQETQYF	TGTGCCAGCAGAGAGGGGTACCTCCAAGAGACCCAGTACTTC